This T cell receptor (beta chain) appears in the sequencing data of a study of OX40 agonist ivuxolimab in advanced cancers. Describing the broader study: The costimulatory receptor OX40 (CD134) was targeted by ivuxolimab, a fully human IgG2 agonistic monoclonal antibody. Partial responses occurred in three dose-escalation patients: two with cutaneous melanoma and one with hepatocellular carcinoma. Intravenous ivuxolimab was administered to patients every 2 weeks at six dose levels: 0.01, 0.1, 0.3, 1.5, 3 and 10 mg/kg. Peripheral TCRbeta sequencing aimed to test whether ivuxolimab altered TCR sequence diversity and caused clonal T-cell expansion. Among the roughly 54 dose-escalation patients, about 20 had hepatocellular carcinoma, roughly 15 melanoma, 9 renal cell carcinoma and 9 head and neck cancer. The paper describes the monotherapy dose-escalation part (N ≈ 52 patients) of the phase I trial of ivuxolimab. Prior anti-PD-1, anti-PD-L1 or anti-CTLA-4 therapy was permitted, and checkpoint inhibitors had been received by more than 35% of dose-escalation patients. In the dose-escalation cohort, roughly 80% of patients were male, and the mean age was around 60 years, with a range of 23 to 79.

The trial excluded patients who had a history of autoimmune disease or who were on systemic immunosuppression. Peripheral blood for TCR sequencing was collected from all dose cohorts at baseline, on cycle 4 day 1, and on cycle 7 day 1. Samples were obtained from an open-label, multicenter, first-in-human phase I dose-escalation trial of ivuxolimab. Adults with locally advanced or metastatic melanoma, renal cell carcinoma, hepatocellular carcinoma or head and neck squamous cell carcinoma were enrolled in the trial. Before TCR sequencing, CD4+ T cells and CD8+ T cells were sorted from peripheral blood as separate populations. The CDR3 has 16 amino acids, counting the end cysteine and phenylalanine. Here the CDR3 DNA is all that survives: 48 bases in frame from base 1. For CDR1 and CDR2, the germline V gene (reference sequence) lists LNHDA and SQIVND. V trim: 3 bases; J trim: 4 bases; unmatched bases: 11.

For sequencing of the TCRbeta CDR3 region, genomic DNA was extracted from the sorted cells. TCRbeta CDR3 regions were sequenced using the immunoSEQ Assay. The table was pulled from immuneACCESS by TCRdb, which kept in-frame rearrangements only. Such tables lose some clones; where checked, under half of the loss comes from unresolved V genes, and the rest has no known cause. The sample table shows 80,000 to 100,000 clones, and approximately 91% are seen once. The top ten clones comprise around 0.33% of the sample. A word on this clone: Its antigen is unknown. Qualities for individual bases were not recorded, and no much larger clone is one base off.

What the work shows at the level of the full study, not this receptor alone: In the 0.1-3.0 mg/kg groups, partial responders were among the patients with the lowest normalized peripheral clonal expansion, particularly in CD8+ T cells. Low levels of normalized T-cell clonal expansion were also shown by some nonresponding patients. Clonal expansion of both CD4+ and CD8+ blood T cells was observed from baseline to week 6 at doses 0.1 to 3.0 mg/kg. The antigen specificity of the clonally expanded peripheral T cells was not determined. After ivuxolimab, CD8+ T cells had more expanded clones than CD4+ T cells on average.

The receptor comes from an adult with an advanced solid tumor such as melanoma, head and neck, liver or kidney cancer. Recombination connected TRBV19 to TRBJ2-7; TRBD1 fits 8 bases in the junction. Sequencing was performed on CD4+ or CD8+ T cells sorted from blood, taken in a trial of the OX40 agonist ivuxolimab. The CDR3 protein: CASSMPTRQGSYEQYF. The DNA reads TGTGCCAGTAGTATGCCCACGAGACAGGGGTCGTACGAGCAGTACTTC.